This is a list of T cell receptor beta chains from one sample in a study of blood T cell repertoires in COVID-19. Sequencing was performed with immunoSEQ multiplex PCR; in TCRdb, only in-frame clones are kept and a portion is missing. The table has approximately 62,000 clones, just under 90% seen once. Specimen: peripheral blood. The receptors stem from a man between 60 and 70 years old with acute or convalescent COVID-19. The CDR3 runs from the conserved cysteine through the conserved F or W. D genes are given only for firm matches. Clone size appears in some rows only: once, few, many, or a class for an expanded clone.

cdr3_aa cdr3_nt j_call v_call d_call clone_size
CASSPSTGLSGYTF TGTGCCAGCAGCCCCTCGACAGGGTTGAGTGGCTACACCTTC TRBJ1-2 TRBV7-9 TRBD1 NA
CASSLDGRADNEQFF TGTGCCAGCAGCTTGGACGGGAGGGCCGACAATGAGCAGTTCTTC TRBJ2-1 TRBV5-4 TRBD2 NA
CASRRQDSNQPQHF TGTGCCAGTAGGAGACAGGATAGCAATCAGCCCCAGCATTTT TRBJ1-5 TRBV19 NA NA
CASSLDRRVHTQYF TGTGCCAGCAGCTTGGACAGGCGGGTACATACGCAGTATTTT TRBJ2-3 TRBV7-6 TRBD1 NA
CASTPPERQGAYGYTF TGTGCCAGCACTCCTCCCGAGAGACAGGGGGCATATGGCTACACCTTC TRBJ1-2 TRBV2 TRBD1 once
CASSYLQENTEAFF TGTGCCAGCAGTTACCTTCAGGAGAACACTGAAGCTTTCTTT TRBJ1-1 TRBV6-2/TRBV6-3 NA NA
CAINAGALNTEAFF TGTGCCATCAATGCAGGGGCTCTGAACACTGAAGCTTTCTTT TRBJ1-1 TRBV10-3 NA NA
CASTVQGKGTDTQYF TGTGCCAGCACCGTACAGGGGAAGGGTACAGATACGCAGTATTTT TRBJ2-3 TRBV21-1 NA NA
CASSLESSGGREQYF TGCGCCAGCAGCTTGGAGTCTAGCGGAGGGCGGGAGCAGTACTTC TRBJ2-7 TRBV5-1 TRBD2 NA
CASSLAGTSRYNEQFF TGTGCCAGCAGCCTGGCCGGGACTAGCCGTTACAATGAGCAGTTCTTC TRBJ2-1 TRBV7-2 TRBD2 NA